These 11 T cell receptor beta chains originate from one sample sequenced in a study of shared clonotypes between healthy human individuals. TCRdb's table, derived via immunoSEQ multiplex PCR, lists solely in-frame clones and lacks some. The profile covers 100,000 to 130,000 clones, with around 68% appearing a single time and approximately 25% taken by the ten largest. Sequencing was carried out using memory CD8+ T cells sorted from blood. The sample's subset: CD45RO+ cells pooled with CCR7-negative TemRA cells. These receptors came from a woman between 25 and 40 years old in good health.

This chain links TRBV5-1 with TRBJ2-7; D might be TRBD2 (5 bases). Germline-derived CDR1 and CDR2 are SGHRS and YFSETQ. The CDR3 totals 17 residues. V was shortened by 2 bases and J by 1 base, with 19 bases between the two germline ends. The CDR3 DNA is TGCGCCAGCAGCTTTTTAATCCGGAGGACCGCTTCCTACGAGCAGTACTTC. Its protein product is CASSFLIRRTASYEQYF.

The chain is built from TRBV10-1 and TRBJ2-1, with 12 positions matching TRBD2. The CDR3 is made up of 17 amino acids. Germline V gene sequence: CDR1 WNHNN, CDR2 SYGVQD (reference sequence). Trimming removed 4 bases from V and 8 bases from J; junction bases left unmatched: 12. CDR3 bases: TGCGCCAGCAGTGTAACTAGCGGGAGGTCCTCGGAGGATGAGCAGTTCTTC. This translates into CASSVTSGRSSEDEQFF.

The CDR3 nucleotides are TGTGCCAGCAGCTTAGTAGTGGGCCAGGGGATTGTCTACGAGCAGTACTTC. Its translation is CASSLVVGQGIVYEQYF. The rearrangement uses TRBV11-2 and TRBJ2-7; D is possibly TRBD1 (6 bases). The V end lost 1 base, the J end lost 3 bases, and 19 bases lay between the germline ends. Germline CDR1 and CDR2: SGHAT and FQNNGV. This CDR3 comprises 17 residues. Based on the CDR3 plus reference TRBV11-2 and TRBJ2-7, the full variable domain is EAGVAQSPRYKIIEKRQSVAFWCNPISGHATLYWYQQILGQGPKLLIQFQNNGVVDDSQLPKDRFSAERLKGVDSTLKIQPAKLEDSAVYLCASSLVVGQGIVYEQYFGPGTRLTVT.

The chain joins TRBV13 to TRBJ2-7; 13 bases match TRBD2. J was trimmed by 8 bases and V by 6 bases; bases with no gene match: 22. CDR3 length: 19 residues. Germline V lookup: CDR1 PRHDT, CDR2 FYEKMQ (reference sequence). The CDR3 loop is CASRTAGLAGAILPWKQYF. DNA of the CDR3: TGTGCCAGCAGAACCGCCGGACTAGCGGGAGCGATCCTACCTTGGAAGCAGTACTTC.

The chain combines TRBV19 with TRBJ1-5; tentatively, D is TRBD1 (5 bases). Trimming took off 5 bases at V and 0 bases at J, with 17 bases between the two ends. Germline V gene lookup returns CDR1 LNHDA and CDR2 SQIVND (reference sequence). This CDR3 has 17 amino acids. The CDR3 reads CASSPRVGSYSNQPQHF. CDR3 bases: TGTGCCAGTAGTCCCAGGGTGGGATCATATAGCAATCAGCCCCAGCATTTT.

The genes are TRBV27 and TRBJ2-1; no reliable D call. The CDR3 runs 15 residues. Looked up from germline, CDR1 is MNHEY and CDR2 is SMNVEV (reference sequence). V lost 2 bases and J lost 7, with 15 bases in between. In DNA, the CDR3 is TGTGCCAGCAGTTTAACCCGCCTGTCGAGGAATGAGCAGTTCTTC. Amino acid sequence: CASSLTRLSRNEQFF.

V usage is TRBV29-1 and J usage is TRBJ1-2; D remains ambiguous. The CDR3 has 13 amino acids. V was shortened by 0 bases and J by 7 bases, with 12 bases between the two germline ends. Germline V gives CDR1 SQVTM, CDR2 ANQGSEA. CDR3 loop: CSVEDPGWSGYTF. The CDR3 nucleotides are TGCAGCGTTGAAGATCCGGGGTGGAGTGGCTACACCTTC.

The table lists this clone with a few counts. This specimen includes other DNA sequences encoding the same CDR3. The rearrangement uses TRBV6-1 and TRBJ2-7; D ambiguous. Germline assignment: CDR1 MNHNS and CDR2 SASEGT. CDR3 length equals 12 residues. V was shortened by 3 bases and J by 2 bases, with 5 bases between the two germline ends. For the CDR3, the DNA is TGTGCCAGCAGTGACGGACCCTACGAGCAGTACTTC. This codes for CASSDGPYEQYF.

CDR3 protein: CAISELSRRNTEAFF. In DNA form, the CDR3 reads TGTGCCATCAGTGAGTTGTCCCGGAGGAACACTGAAGCTTTCTTT. The chain links TRBV10-3 to TRBJ1-1, with D unresolved. CDR1 and CDR2 (germline): ENHRY, SYGVKD. V was trimmed by 1 base and J by 1 base, leaving 10 bases between them. The CDR3 totals 15 residues.

The chain carries TRBV25-1 and TRBJ2-7, with a possible D match to TRBD2 (5 bases). Per germline, CDR1 MGHDK and CDR2 SYGVNS. V was pared by 8 bases and J by 0 bases, with 14 bases between. There are 14 residues in the CDR3. Here the CDR3 reads CASGSARDSYEQYF. CDR3 sequence (DNA): TGTGCCAGCGGTAGCGCGCGTGACTCCTACGAGCAGTACTTC.

The chain uses TRBV5-1 and TRBJ2-2, with 8 bases matching TRBD1. Looked up from germline, CDR1 is SGHRS and CDR2 is YFSETQ. J was trimmed by 4 bases and V by 5 bases; bases with no gene match: 13. The CDR3 consists of 17 residues. The CDR3 region is CASRSPPGQEFTGELFF. The CDR3 bases are TGCGCCAGCAGATCTCCCCCGGGACAGGAGTTCACCGGGGAGCTGTTTTTT.